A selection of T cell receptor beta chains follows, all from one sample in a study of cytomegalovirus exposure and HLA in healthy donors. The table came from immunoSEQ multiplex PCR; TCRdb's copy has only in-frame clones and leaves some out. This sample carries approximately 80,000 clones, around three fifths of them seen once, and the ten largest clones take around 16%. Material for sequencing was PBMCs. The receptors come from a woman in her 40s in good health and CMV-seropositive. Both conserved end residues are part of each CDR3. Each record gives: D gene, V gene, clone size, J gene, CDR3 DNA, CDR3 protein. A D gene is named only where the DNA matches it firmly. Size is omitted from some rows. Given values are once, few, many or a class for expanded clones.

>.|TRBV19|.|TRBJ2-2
TGTGCCAGTAGTACTACAGGGAAGGGGATCGGGGAGCTGTTTTTT
CASSTTGKGIGELFF
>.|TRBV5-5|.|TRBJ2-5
TGTGCCAGCCTGGGACAATACCAAGAGACCCAGTACTTC
CASLGQYQETQYF
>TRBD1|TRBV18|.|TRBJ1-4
TGTGCCAGCTCACAGGGACAGGGTGAAGAAAAACTGTTTTTT
CASSQGQGEEKLFF
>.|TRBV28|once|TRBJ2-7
TGTGCCAGCAGTTTGACTCGCTCCTACGAGCAGTACTTC
CASSLTRSYEQYF
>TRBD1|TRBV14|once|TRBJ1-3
TGTGCCAGCAGTCCTCAGGGGGCGCGAGGAAACACCATATATTTT
CASSPQGARGNTIYF
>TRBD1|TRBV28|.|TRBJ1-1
TGTGCCAGCAGTCTGTCGGACAGGCTGAACACTGAAGCTTTCTTT
CASSLSDRLNTEAFF
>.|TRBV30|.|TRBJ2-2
TGTGCCTGGAGCCTTCAGTACGGGGAGCTGTTTTTT
CAWSLQYGELFF
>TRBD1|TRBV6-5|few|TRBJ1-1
TGTGCCAGCAGTTACCGTTGGGACAGGGATTCATCTGAAGCTTTCTTT
CASSYRWDRDSSEAFF
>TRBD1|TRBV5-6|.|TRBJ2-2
TGTGCCAGCAGCTCGGGACAGTACACCGGGGAGCTGTTTTTT
CASSSGQYTGELFF
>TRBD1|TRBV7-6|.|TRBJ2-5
TGTGCCAGCACCCCAGGGGGCGCCGGGGAGACCCAGTACTTC
CASTPGGAGETQYF
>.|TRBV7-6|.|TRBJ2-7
TGTGCCAGCAGCCCTACTGATAAGCTCTACGAGCAGTACTTC
CASSPTDKLYEQYF
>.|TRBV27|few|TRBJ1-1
TGTGCCAGCGCCACAGGGCACACTGAAGCTTTCTTT
CASATGHTEAFF
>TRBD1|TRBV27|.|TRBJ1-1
TGTGCCAGCTCTAGCACAGGGGGCCGCACTGAAGCTTTCTTT
CASSSTGGRTEAFF
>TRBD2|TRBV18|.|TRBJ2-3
TGTGCCAGCTCACCTGATGGACTAGACACAGATACGCAGTATTTT
CASSPDGLDTDTQYF
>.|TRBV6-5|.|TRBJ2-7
TGTGCCAGCAGTTACTCGCCGCCTCCCCTAGTCCGCGAGCAGTACTTC
CASSYSPPPLVREQYF
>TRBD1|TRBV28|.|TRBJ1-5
TGTGCCAGCAGTGTCAAAGGTCCCGGGACAGGGGGCGGACTGCCCCAGCATTTT
CASSVKGPGTGGGLPQHF
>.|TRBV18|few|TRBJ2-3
TGTGCCAGCTCGACCGCGGGTGCTGATACGCAGTATTTT
CASSTAGADTQYF
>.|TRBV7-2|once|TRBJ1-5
TGTGCCAGCAGCTTAGTGGGCAGCAGCAATCAGCCCCAGCATTTT
CASSLVGSSNQPQHF
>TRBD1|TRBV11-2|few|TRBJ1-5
TGTGCCAGCAGCTCGAGACAGGGGGCGCATCAGCCCCAGCATTTT
CASSSRQGAHQPQHF
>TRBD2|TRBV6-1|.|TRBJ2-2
TGTGCCAGCAGTGCGACTAGCGTACAGAACACCGGGGAGCTGTTTTTT
CASSATSVQNTGELFF
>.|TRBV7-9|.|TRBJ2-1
TGTGCCAGCAGCTTATACAGGGAAGTGGCGAGTGAGCAGTTCTTC
CASSLYREVASEQFF
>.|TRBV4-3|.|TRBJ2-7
TGCGCCAGCAGCCAAGGTCACGGGGATGGCTACGAGCAGTACTTC
CASSQGHGDGYEQYF
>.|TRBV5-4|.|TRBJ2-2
TGTGCCAGCAGCTTGGATAGTGCTATCACCGGGGAGCTGTTTTTT
CASSLDSAITGELFF
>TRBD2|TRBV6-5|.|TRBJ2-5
TGTGCCAGCAGCCGGACTAGCCGGGAGACCCAGTACTTC
CASSRTSRETQYF
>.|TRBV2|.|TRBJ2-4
TGTGCCAGCAGTGAAAGGTGGGACACCCAAAACATTCAGTACTTC
CASSERWDTQNIQYF
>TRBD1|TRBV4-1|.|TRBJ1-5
TGCGCCAGCAGCCAATCGATCCCCCCATTAAGACGGGGGACAGGTAATCAGCCCCAGCATTTT
CASSQSIPPLRRGTGNQPQHF
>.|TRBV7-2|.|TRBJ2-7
TGTGCCAGCAGCTTCGGACACGGCTACGAGCAGTACTTC
CASSFGHGYEQYF
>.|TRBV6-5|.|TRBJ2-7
TGTGCCAGCAGTTATGTGGCATATTCATCCTACGAGCAGTACTTC
CASSYVAYSSYEQYF
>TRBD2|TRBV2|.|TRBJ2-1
TGTGCCAGCAGTGAAAGGGGGACTAGCGGATACAATGAGCAGTTCTTC
CASSERGTSGYNEQFF
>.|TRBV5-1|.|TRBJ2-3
TGCGCCAGCAGCTTGGGGGCGGACTTTAACACAGATACGCAGTATTTT
CASSLGADFNTDTQYF
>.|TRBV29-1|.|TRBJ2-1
TGCAGCGTCCCTAGTCCGGGTGGGAATGAGCAGTTCTTC
CSVPSPGGNEQFF
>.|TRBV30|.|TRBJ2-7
TGTGCCTGGAGCGGCTACGAGCAGTACTTC
CAWSGYEQYF
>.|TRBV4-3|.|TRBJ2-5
TGCGCCAGCAGCCAAGATCTGTTCTTGGCTACCGGGGGGACCCAGTACTTC
CASSQDLFLATGGTQYF
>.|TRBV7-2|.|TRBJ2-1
TGTGCCAGCAGACGAAGGATGGGTAGAGGGTACAATGAGCAGTTCTTC
CASRRRMGRGYNEQFF
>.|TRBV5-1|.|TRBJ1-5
TGCGCCAGCAGCTTGCCGGGGGTCGTCCGGTATAGCAATCAGCCCCAGCATTTT
CASSLPGVVRYSNQPQHF
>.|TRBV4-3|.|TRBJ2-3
TGCGCCAGCAGCCAATATCTAGCGAACACAGATACGCAGTATTTT
CASSQYLANTDTQYF
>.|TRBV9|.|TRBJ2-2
TGTGCCAGCAGCGGCGTCGGGGGAGCGAACACCGGGGAGCTGTTTTTT
CASSGVGGANTGELFF
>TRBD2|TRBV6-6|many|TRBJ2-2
TGTGCCAGCGGACTAGCGCCCGGGGAGACCGGGGAGCTGTTTTTT
CASGLAPGETGELFF
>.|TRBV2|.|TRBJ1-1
TGTGCCAGCAGTAGGGACTCAGATGAAGCTTTCTTT
CASSRDSDEAFF
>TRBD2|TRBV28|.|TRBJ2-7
TGTGCCAGCAGTTTGGCTAGCGGGATCGACGAGCAGTACTTC
CASSLASGIDEQYF
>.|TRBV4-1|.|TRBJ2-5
TGCGCCAGCAGCCAAGATGTGGAGCGCGGAGGGACCCAGTACTTC
CASSQDVERGGTQYF
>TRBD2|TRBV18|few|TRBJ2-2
TGTGCCAGCTCACCGGTTACTGCGGGACTAGGCACCGGGGAGCTGTTTTTT
CASSPVTAGLGTGELFF